The text below deals with one T cell receptor (beta chain). The sample is drawn from a study of identifying expanded T cells in peripheral blood. Clones were read by immunoSEQ multiplex PCR, and TCRdb kept only the in-frame ones, dropping some. The table includes more than 75,000 clones, approximately 84% detected once. No infections or other immune events were documented during collection. Germline CDR1 SGHTA, CDR2 FQGNSA. V was cut by 4 bases and J by 4 bases, with 14 bases left in between. The CDR3 is made up of 15 amino acids. The TCR originated in a person aged 18-70 years in good health. The chain couples TRBV7-2 to TRBJ1-5; D might be TRBD1 (6 bases). The specimen was blood. CDR3 protein: CASSSTRGLNQPQHF. CDR3 bases: TGTGCCAGCAGCTCCACCCGGGGGCTAAATCAGCCCCAGCATTTT.